This T cell receptor (beta chain) was found in a study of shared clonotypes between healthy human individuals. V gave up 4 bases and J gave up 4 bases, with 14 bases separating them. The CDR3 is 15 residues long. Germline CDR1 is SGHTA and CDR2 is FQGNSA. Researchers divided each subset's genomic DNA evenly across several immunoSEQ plates. TCRdb's copy holds only in-frame clones and misses some; the assay was immunoSEQ multiplex PCR. Found here are about a million clones, about 70% of them singletons; the top ten hold 1.5%. This clone was picked up a small number of times. The receptor comes from a young man in good health. This chain connects TRBV7-2 to TRBJ1-3; TRBD1 might be the D (6 bases). The sample was memory CD4+ T cells sorted from blood. Stated subset: CD45RA-negative fraction. The CDR3 reads CASSSKQGTGNTIYF. The CDR3 DNA reads TGTGCCAGCAGCTCGAAACAGGGTACCGGAAACACCATATATTTT.